These 29 T cell receptor beta chains originate from one sample sequenced in a study of blood T cell repertoires in COVID-19. The method was immunoSEQ multiplex PCR; TCRdb's version includes in-frame clones alone and lacks a portion of them. The sample lists around 370,000 clones, over 80% occurring once. The specimen sequenced was peripheral blood. The receptors come from a woman aged 45-65 years with COVID-19, enrolled during active disease.

The chain carries TRBV13 and TRBJ2-5; 14 bases line up with TRBD2. J lost 5 bases, V lost 6 bases, and 11 bases had no gene match. CDR1 and CDR2 from the germline V gene are PRHDT and FYEKMQ (reference sequence). CDR3 length: 17 residues. The CDR3 is CASRPGLAGASPETQYF. CDR3 bases: TGTGCCAGCAGGCCGGGACTAGCGGGGGCGAGTCCGGAGACCCAGTACTTC.

The chain has TRBV19 and TRBJ2-3, with D possibly being TRBD2 (5 bases). CDR3 length: 12 residues. Trimming took off 6 bases at V and 6 bases at J, with 10 bases between the two ends. Germline V CDR1 and CDR2: LNHDA, SQIVND (reference sequence). DNA of the CDR3: TGTGCCAGTAGATACGGGGATGATACGCAGTATTTT. This codes for CASRYGDDTQYF. Combining the CDR3 with reference TRBV19 and TRBJ2-3 gives the whole variable domain DGGITQSPKYLFRKEGQNVTLSCEQNLNHDAMYWYRQDPGQGLRLIYYSQIVNDFQKGDIAEGYSVSREKKESFPLTVTSAQKNPTAFYLCASRYGDDTQYFGPGTRLTVL.

This clone was counted a few times. The chain uses TRBV19 and TRBJ1-1; 7 nucleotides line up with TRBD1. The germline V gene encodes CDR1 LNHDA and CDR2 SQIVND (reference sequence). The ends lost 3 bases at V and 10 bases at J; junction bases unmatched: 11. There are 14 residues in the CDR3. The DNA of the CDR3 is TGTGCCAGTAGTATCGGTGGACAGGCTTCGAGAGCTTTCTTT. Residues: CASSIGGQASRAFF.

The V call is TRBV29-1, the J call TRBJ1-4, with D possibly being TRBD1 (6 bases). Looked up from germline, CDR1 is SQVTM and CDR2 is ANQGSEA. Trimming stripped 7 bases from V and 3 bases from J, with 15 bases between. The CDR3 has 14 residues. The CDR3 loop is CSAARTASNEKLFF. CDR3 coding DNA: TGCAGCGCCGCGAGGACAGCCTCTAATGAAAAACTGTTTTTT.

The chain is built from TRBV5-6 and TRBJ2-1; tentative D call: TRBD2 (6 bases). The V end lost 3 bases, the J end lost 4 bases, and 20 bases lay between the germline ends. CDR1 SGHDT and CDR2 YYEEEE come from the germline V gene. The CDR3 length is 17 residues. CDR3 protein: CASSWRAPGTGYNEQFF. DNA of the CDR3: TGTGCCAGCAGCTGGAGGGCTCCGGGGACTGGGTACAATGAGCAGTTCTTC.

As concerns this clone: Additional DNA sequences in this sample encode the identical CDR3. This chain uses TRBV27 with TRBJ1-1, with D maybe TRBD1 (6 bases). Trimming cost V 5 bases and J 2 bases, with 15 bases left between them. The CDR3 is made up of 15 amino acids. The germline gives CDR1 MNHEY, CDR2 SMNVEV (reference sequence). CDR3 DNA sequence: TGTGCCAGCAGTCCGCAGACAGGACGTAACACTGAAGCTTTCTTT. Protein: CASSPQTGRNTEAFF.

This clone was detected only once. The chain combines TRBV18 with TRBJ1-1; no firm D call. The V end lost 0 bases, the J end lost 3 bases, and 8 bases lay between the germline ends. Germline V gene sequence: CDR1 KGHSH, CDR2 LQKENI. This CDR3 comprises 14 residues. CDR3 in DNA: TGTGCCAGCTCACCACCCACGAGGGACACTGAAGCTTTCTTT. Amino acids: CASSPPTRDTEAFF.

The chain uses TRBV6-4 and TRBJ1-1; D is perhaps TRBD1 (6 bases). The CDR3 runs 15 residues. Germline CDR1 and CDR2: MRHNA and SNTAGT. Trimming shortened V by 0 bases and J by 1 base, and 9 bases separated the two germline ends. CDR3 sequence (DNA): TGTGCCAGCAGTGACTCGGGGGCACCGAACACTGAAGCTTTCTTT. Its translation is CASSDSGAPNTEAFF.

The chain links TRBV18 to TRBJ1-3, with 12 positions matching TRBD1. J gave up 8 bases and V 3 bases, and 5 bases lay outside the gene matches. Germline-derived CDR1 and CDR2 are KGHSH and LQKENI. CDR3 length equals 15 residues. The CDR3 coding sequence is TGTGCCAGCTCACCCGGGACAGGGGGCAAGGACACCATATATTTT. It is translated as CASSPGTGGKDTIYF.

The chain couples TRBV7-2 to TRBJ2-7; possibly TRBD1 for D (6 bases). Germline-derived CDR1 and CDR2 are SGHTA and FQGNSA. The length of the CDR3 is 18 residues. V dropped 5 bases and J dropped 4 bases, with 27 bases sitting between them. In DNA form, the CDR3 reads TGTGCCAGCAGCATCAGCATAGGGCCGATGACAGGCCTTTACGAGCAGTACTTC. This translates into CASSISIGPMTGLYEQYF.

The J gene is TRBJ2-1, the V gene TRBV5-1; 8 positions agree with TRBD1. There are 15 residues in the CDR3. After removal of 0 bases from V and 6 bases from J, the junction contained 5 bases not matched to a gene. The germline gives CDR1 SGHRS, CDR2 YFSETQ. This CDR3 reads CASSLAGGTLNEQFF. The CDR3 DNA sequence: TGCGCCAGCAGCTTGGCAGGGGGCACCCTCAATGAGCAGTTCTTC.

The rearrangement joins TRBV5-4 to TRBJ1-1; D is uncertain. Per the germline V gene, CDR1 is SGHNT and CDR2 is YYREEE (reference sequence). The V and J ends lost 5 bases and 1 base respectively, with 9 bases between them. The CDR3 totals 13 residues. Here the CDR3 reads CASRRERNTEAFF. In nucleotides, the CDR3 is TGTGCCAGCAGGCGTGAGAGGAACACTGAAGCTTTCTTT.

The rearrangement links TRBV5-5 to TRBJ2-7; maybe TRBD2 (6 bases). Germline loops: CDR1 SGHKS, CDR2 YYEKEE (reference sequence). The length of the CDR3 is 13 residues. The V end was cut by 4 bases, the J end by 3 bases, with 11 bases between. The CDR3 DNA sequence: TGTGCCAGCAGCCCCTCGGGGGTCTACGAGCAGTACTTC. Protein: CASSPSGVYEQYF.

The V call is TRBV7-8, the J call TRBJ1-6, with 8 bases aligning to TRBD1. The V and J ends lost 5 bases and 5 bases, in that order; junction bases with no gene match: 5. The germline gives CDR1 SGHVS, CDR2 FQNEAQ. This CDR3 contains 15 residues. The CDR3 sequence is CASSKDRDHNSPLHF. The CDR3 coding sequence is TGTGCCAGCAGCAAGGACAGGGACCATAATTCACCCCTCCACTTT.

The rearrangement links TRBV7-2 to TRBJ2-1, with 13 bases that match TRBD2. The V segment lost 5 bases and the J segment 9 bases; nucleotides outside the gene matches: 4. The CDR3 sequence is 14 residues long. From germline, CDR1 is SGHTA and CDR2 FQGNSA. CDR3 sequence reads: CASSRGLAGIEQFF. The CDR3 region has the DNA TGTGCCAGCAGCCGGGGACTAGCGGGAATTGAGCAGTTCTTC.

The chain has TRBV20-1 and TRBJ2-1; TRBD2 matches at 14 bases. Trimming cost V 3 bases and J 9 bases; bases outside gene matches: 7. Germline V gene sequence: CDR1 DFQATT, CDR2 SNEGSKA (reference sequence). The CDR3 runs 15 residues. CDR3 residues: CSASPGLAGVGEQFF. The CDR3 DNA is TGCAGTGCTAGTCCGGGACTAGCGGGAGTCGGTGAGCAGTTCTTC.

The chain couples TRBV5-1 to TRBJ2-7; the D gene is possibly TRBD1 (6 bases). The V end lost 4 bases, the J end lost 3 bases, and 14 bases lay between the germline ends. There are 14 residues in the CDR3. From germline, CDR1 is SGHRS and CDR2 YFSETQ. CDR3 DNA: TGCGCCAGCAGCCCCGGGGCAGGGGTCTACGAGCAGTACTTC. This translates into CASSPGAGVYEQYF.

The chain employs TRBV5-4 and TRBJ1-4, with 9 positions matching TRBD1. From germline, CDR1 is SGHNT and CDR2 YYREEE (reference sequence). This CDR3 region has 17 residues. After removal of 1 base from V and 4 bases from J, the junction contained 8 bases not matched to a gene. The CDR3 here is CASSLKGQGEFNEKLFF. Here the CDR3 DNA reads TGTGCCAGCAGCTTGAAGGGACAGGGAGAATTTAATGAAAAACTGTTTTTT.

This chain connects TRBV30 to TRBJ2-7, with 8 bases aligning to TRBD1. The CDR3 covers 17 residues. V lost 5 bases and J lost 3; bases outside the gene matches: 18. Germline CDR1 reads GTSNPN; CDR2 reads SVGIG (reference sequence). CDR3 coding DNA: TGTGCCTGGGGCGGACTTAAAGACAGGGGATCATTCTACGAGCAGTACTTC. This codes for CAWGGLKDRGSFYEQYF.

The chain carries TRBV11-2 and TRBJ2-7; D unclear. From germline, CDR1 is SGHAT and CDR2 FQNNGV. This CDR3 comprises 14 residues. Trimming removed 5 bases from V and 2 bases from J, with 13 bases in between. In nucleotides, the CDR3 is TGTGCCAGCAGCCCTCACCTACTGACCTACGAGCAGTACTTC. Residues: CASSPHLLTYEQYF. The full variable domain, rest sourced from reference TRBV11-2 and TRBJ2-7, is EAGVAQSPRYKIIEKRQSVAFWCNPISGHATLYWYQQILGQGPKLLIQFQNNGVVDDSQLPKDRFSAERLKGVDSTLKIQPAKLEDSAVYLCASSPHLLTYEQYFGPGTRLTVT.

The V and J genes are TRBV6-2 or TRBV6-3 and TRBJ2-1; possible D gene TRBD2, 6 bases. CDR1 MNHEY and CDR2 SVGEGT come from the germline V gene. The CDR3 has 14 residues. V lost 5 bases and J lost 5, with 13 bases in between. This CDR3 reads CASSRGWTNNEQFF. CDR3 nucleotide sequence: TGTGCCAGCAGTCGGGGATGGACTAACAATGAGCAGTTCTTC.

Only a few counts were recorded for this clone. The chain employs TRBV6-6 and TRBJ1-6, with 9 bases that match TRBD1. V shed 6 bases, J shed 3 bases, and the junction held 6 bases outside the gene matches. Germline CDR1 reads MNHNY; CDR2 reads SVGAGI (reference sequence). The CDR3 is 16 residues long. In DNA form, the CDR3 reads TGTGCCAGCAGAATGAGACAGGGGGACTATAATTCACCCCTCCACTTT. This encodes CASRMRQGDYNSPLHF.

The rearrangement links TRBV7-8 to TRBJ1-2; tentatively, D is TRBD1 (5 bases). CDR3 size: 14 residues. V was cut by 0 bases and J by 7 bases, with 12 bases left in between. Germline V gene lookup returns CDR1 SGHVS and CDR2 FQNEAQ. The CDR3 sequence: CASSLAGPSSGYTF. CDR3 coding DNA: TGTGCCAGCAGCTTAGCGGGGCCCTCGAGTGGCTACACCTTC.

The genes are TRBV7-2 and TRBJ2-7; TRBD2 agrees at 9 bases. Germline V gene data show CDR1 as SGHTA and CDR2 as FQGNSA. V was pared by 5 bases and J by 3 bases, with 8 bases of the junction left unmatched. CDR3 length: 15 amino acids. CDR3: CASSKTSGANYEQYF. CDR3 sequence (DNA): TGTGCCAGCAGCAAGACTAGCGGAGCTAACTACGAGCAGTACTTC.

The gene calls are TRBV2 and TRBJ2-3; TRBD2 agrees at 7 bases. Germline V gene sequence: CDR1 SNHLY, CDR2 FYNNEI. The CDR3 runs to 15 residues. V shed 2 bases and J 3 bases; nucleotides not matched to a gene: 5. The CDR3 here is CASSELAARTDTQYF. Written as DNA, the CDR3 is TGTGCCAGCAGTGAACTAGCGGCACGTACAGATACGCAGTATTTT.

V and J are TRBV7-3 and TRBJ2-7, with D tentatively TRBD2 (6 bases). The V gene lost 5 bases and the J gene lost 3 bases, with 17 bases spanning the gap. Looked up from germline, CDR1 is SGHTA and CDR2 is FQGTGA. This CDR3 region has 15 residues. The CDR3 is CASSPGTGRNYEQYF. DNA for the CDR3: TGTGCCAGCAGCCCCGGGACTGGAAGAAACTACGAGCAGTACTTC.

The CDR3 coding sequence is TGTGCCAGCAGCGCCTGGGGGGGTTTGAACACTGAAGCTTTCTTT. Translation gives CASSAWGGLNTEAFF. The chain carries TRBV16 and TRBJ1-1, with a weak D call TRBD1 (5 bases). V was clipped by 5 bases and J by 0 bases, with 13 bases between them. This CDR3 contains 15 residues. Germline V lookup: CDR1 KGHSY, CDR2 FQNENV.

V is TRBV5-1 and J is TRBJ1-3, with D possibly being TRBD1 (6 bases). There are 16 residues in the CDR3. The V and J ends lost 5 bases and 0 bases respectively, with 15 bases between them. From germline, CDR1 is SGHRS and CDR2 YFSETQ. The CDR3 region has the DNA TGCGCCAGCAGTTATGACACAGGGATCTCTGGAAACACCATATATTTT. Translated, it gives CASSYDTGISGNTIYF.

This chain connects TRBV5-1 to TRBJ1-6; D perhaps matches TRBD1 (6 bases). This CDR3 contains 14 residues. The ends were cut back, 1 base at V and 6 bases at J, with 8 bases in the middle. Germline V gene lookup returns CDR1 SGHRS and CDR2 YFSETQ. The CDR3 is CASSLTGSNSPLHF. CDR3 nucleotide sequence: TGCGCCAGCAGCTTGACAGGGAGTAATTCACCCCTCCACTTT.